This T cell receptor (beta chain) was retrieved from a study of T cells in narcolepsy. Study in general: Patients with NT1 or NT2 and healthy control donors were enrolled.

As to this clone: What it binds is not known.

Germline trimming cut 4 bases from V and 6 bases from J; bases unmatched to any gene: 10. This CDR3 region has 15 residues. The V gene's germline CDR1 is SGHVS and CDR2 FNYEAQ. The data were produced by immunoSEQ multiplex PCR, yet TCRdb's version contains in-frame clones alone and is incomplete. In the table there are about 40,000 clones, more than 70% of which are singletons. General study results and limits: Some memory CD4+ repertoires had no autoreactive clone sequences. Same-patient CSF and blood CD4+ T cell clonotypes included HCRT-specific and TRIB2-specific autoreactive ones.

The TCR was taken from a human donor with narcolepsy. This rearrangement joins TRBV7-6 to TRBJ2-7, with 9 bases identical to TRBD2. The sample was CD45RA- memory CD4+ T cells from PBMCs. The CDR3 is CASSSGFAGGREQYF. As DNA, the CDR3 is TGTGCCAGCAGCTCTGGCTTCGCGGGAGGGCGCGAGCAGTACTTC.